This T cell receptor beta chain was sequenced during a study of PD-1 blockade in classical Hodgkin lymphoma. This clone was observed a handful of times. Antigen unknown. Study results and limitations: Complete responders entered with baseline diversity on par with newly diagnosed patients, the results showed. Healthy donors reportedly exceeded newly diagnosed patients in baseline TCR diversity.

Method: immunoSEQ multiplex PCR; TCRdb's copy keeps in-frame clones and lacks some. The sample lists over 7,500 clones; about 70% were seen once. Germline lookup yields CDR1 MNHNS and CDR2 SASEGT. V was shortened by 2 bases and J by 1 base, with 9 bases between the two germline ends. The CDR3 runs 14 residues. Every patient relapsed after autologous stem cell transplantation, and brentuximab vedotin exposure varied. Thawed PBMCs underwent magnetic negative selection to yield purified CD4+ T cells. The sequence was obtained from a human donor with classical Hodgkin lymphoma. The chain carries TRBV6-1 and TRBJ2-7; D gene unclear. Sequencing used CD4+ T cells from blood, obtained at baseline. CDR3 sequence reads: CASSELRVSYEQYF. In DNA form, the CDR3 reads TGTGCCAGCAGTGAACTTCGGGTTTCCTACGAGCAGTACTTC.